This TCR beta chain was recorded in a study of cytomegalovirus exposure and HLA in healthy donors. PCR employed 60 Vbeta and 13 Jbeta primers. TCRdb's table, derived via immunoSEQ multiplex PCR, lists solely in-frame clones and lacks some. The table shows more than 140,000 clones, with over 75% occurring only once. Trimming took 6 bases from V and 3 from J, leaving 18 bases between them. CDR1 is SGHNT, CDR2 YYREEE, per germline (reference sequence). The length of the CDR3 is 16 residues. This sequence joins TRBV5-4 and TRBJ2-2; D is perhaps TRBD2 (6 bases). The sequence was collected from a man in his thirties or forties in good health and CMV-seropositive. Sample: PBMCs. CDR3 DNA sequence: TGTGCCAGCACTGCCGCAAGACGGGGGTACACCGGGGAGCTGTTTTTT. Amino acid sequence: CASTAARRGYTGELFF.